This T cell receptor (beta chain) appears in the sequencing data of a study of blood T cell repertoires in COVID-19. Background on the study: T cells, B-cell-depleted T cells, or PBMCs supplied cDNA or gDNA.

Assay used: immunoSEQ multiplex PCR; TCRdb lists only in-frame clones, some missing. Counted here are fewer than 350,000 clones, around 81% occurring once; the ten biggest clones make up 2.5% to 3%. This sequence originates from a woman between 55 and 75 years old with active or convalescent COVID-19. The sample taken for sequencing was peripheral blood.

The CDR3 region has the DNA TGTGCCAGCAGCTTGCGTCCCTCTGGAAACACCATATATTTT. Protein: CASSLRPSGNTIYF. The J gene is TRBJ1-3, the V gene TRBV5-6; D remains ambiguous. Germline V gives CDR1 SGHDT, CDR2 YYEEEE. Trimming took 1 base from V and 0 from J, leaving 5 bases between them. There are 14 residues in the CDR3. Drawing the rest from reference TRBV5-6 and TRBJ1-3, the complete variable domain is DAGVTQSPTHLIKTRGQQVTLRCSPKSGHDTVSWYQQALGQGPQFIFQYYEEEERQRGNFPDRFSGHQFPNYSSELNVNALLLGDSALYLCASSLRPSGNTIYFGEGSWLTVV.